This T cell receptor (beta chain) was sequenced during a study of blood T cell repertoires in COVID-19. Study at large: Both acute and convalescent COVID-19 samples were obtained from the United States, Italy and Spain. The analysed material was cDNA or gDNA that came from T cells, B-cell-depleted T cells, or PBMCs.

Sequencing was performed with immunoSEQ multiplex PCR; in TCRdb, only in-frame clones are kept and a portion is missing. This repertoire shows about 90,000 clones, roughly 90% found once; its top ten account for 2.7%. The source material was peripheral blood. The origin of this receptor is a man in his fifties with COVID-19, enrolled during active disease.

CDR3 DNA sequence: TGTGCCAGCAGCACCCAGGGGGCGCTAGGAAACACCATATATTTT. This codes for CASSTQGALGNTIYF. The chain recombines TRBV7-2 with TRBJ1-3; 8 bases map to TRBD1. V lost 5 bases and J lost 4; bases outside the gene matches: 7. The CDR3 runs 15 residues. The germline V gene has CDR1 SGHTA and CDR2 FQGNSA.